One and the same sample provided the 4 T cell receptor beta chains below, sequenced in a study of T-cell reconstitution after alpha-beta-depleted transplantation in children. Preparing the TCRbeta library involved the use of unique molecular identifiers. In TCRdb, the PCR reads were re-called with MiXCR into one record per CDR3 protein. The sample has fewer than 700,000 distinct CDR3 sequences; 20% to 25% are singletons. The sequences come from PBMCs, mostly from graft donor cells, collected 360 days after TCRalphabeta/CD19-depleted stem cell transplant. The receptors were sampled from a boy under three years old who had a stem cell transplant for acute myeloid leukemia, so the T cells may come from the graft donor.

The rearrangement uses TRBV5-5 and TRBJ2-7; D might be TRBD1 or TRBD2, each matching 6 bases. The CDR3 is 15 residues long. V lost 0 bases and J lost 5, with 15 bases in between. CDR1 is SGHKS, CDR2 YYEKEE, per germline (reference sequence). CDR3 sequence (DNA): TGTGCCAGCAGCTTGGAAGGACAGCGCGGGAACGAGCAGTACTTC. This gives the protein CASSLEGQRGNEQYF.

Ten or more counts support this clonotype. This rearrangement joins TRBV20-1 to TRBJ1-5, with D uncertain. CDR1 is DFQATT and CDR2 is SNEGSKA in the germline V gene (reference sequence). The CDR3 runs to 17 residues. V was trimmed by 3 bases and J by 4 bases, leaving 22 bases between them. CDR3 DNA sequence: TGCAGTGCTAGTGTGGCCCCTAGACTGCTCCGAAATCAGCCCCAGCATTTT. It specifies CSASVAPRLLRNQPQHF.

This clonotype was seen many times. The V gene is TRBV20-1, the J gene TRBJ2-1, with D perhaps matching TRBD2 (6 bases). The CDR3 extends over 12 amino acids. Germline V gene data show CDR1 as DFQATT and CDR2 as SNEGSKA (reference sequence). The V end lost 6 bases, the J end lost 6 bases, and 12 bases lay between the germline ends. CDR3 sequence reads: CSAVGTFNEQFF. The CDR3 DNA sequence: TGCAGTGCCGTAGGGACTTTCAATGAGCAGTTCTTC.

This chain connects TRBV28 to TRBJ2-6; 8 positions agree with TRBD1. The germline V gene has CDR1 MDHEN and CDR2 SYDVKM. The CDR3 covers 15 residues. Trimming took 6 bases from V and 4 from J; bases not matched to a gene: 5. The CDR3 sequence is CASRLQGDGANVLTF. The CDR3 coding sequence is TGTGCCAGCAGACTACAGGGGGACGGGGCCAACGTCCTGACTTTC. Supplemented by reference TRBV28 and TRBJ2-6, the full variable domain reads DVKVTQSSRYLVKRTGEKVFLECVQDMDHENMFWYRQDPGLGLRLIYFSYDVKMKEKGDIPEGYSVSREKKERFSLILESASTNQTSMYLCASRLQGDGANVLTFGAGSRLTVL.